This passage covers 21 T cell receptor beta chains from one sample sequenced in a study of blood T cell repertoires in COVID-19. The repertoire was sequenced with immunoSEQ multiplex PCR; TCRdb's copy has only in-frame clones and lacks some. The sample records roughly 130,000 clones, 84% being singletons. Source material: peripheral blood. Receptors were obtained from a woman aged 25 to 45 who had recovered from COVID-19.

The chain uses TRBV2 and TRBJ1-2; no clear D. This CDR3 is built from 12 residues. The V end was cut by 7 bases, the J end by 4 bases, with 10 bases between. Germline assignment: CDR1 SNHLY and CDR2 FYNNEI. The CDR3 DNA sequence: TGTGCCAGCACAGGAGGAGCCTATGGCTACACCTTC. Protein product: CASTGGAYGYTF.

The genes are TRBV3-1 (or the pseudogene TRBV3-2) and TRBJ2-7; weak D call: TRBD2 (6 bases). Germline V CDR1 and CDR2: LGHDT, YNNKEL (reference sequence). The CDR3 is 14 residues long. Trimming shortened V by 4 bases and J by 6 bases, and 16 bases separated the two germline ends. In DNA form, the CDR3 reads TGTGCCAGCAGCCTCCCCGGGAGCTCAGTCGAGCAGTACTTC. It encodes CASSLPGSSVEQYF.

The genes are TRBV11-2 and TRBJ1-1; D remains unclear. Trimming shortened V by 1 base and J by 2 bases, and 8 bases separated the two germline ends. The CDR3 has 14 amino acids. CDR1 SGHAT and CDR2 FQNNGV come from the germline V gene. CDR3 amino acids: CASSLVPGNTEAFF. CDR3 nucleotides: TGTGCCAGCAGCTTAGTTCCGGGAAACACTGAAGCTTTCTTT.

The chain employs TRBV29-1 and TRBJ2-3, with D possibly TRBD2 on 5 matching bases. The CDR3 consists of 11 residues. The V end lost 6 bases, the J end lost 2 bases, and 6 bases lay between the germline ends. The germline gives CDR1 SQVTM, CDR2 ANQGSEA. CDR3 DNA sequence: TGCAGCGTAGCGGACACAGATACGCAGTATTTT. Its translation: CSVADTDTQYF.

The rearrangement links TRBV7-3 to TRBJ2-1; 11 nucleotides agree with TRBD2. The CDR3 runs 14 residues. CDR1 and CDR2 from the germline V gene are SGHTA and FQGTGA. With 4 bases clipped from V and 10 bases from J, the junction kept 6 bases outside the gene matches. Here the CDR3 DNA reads TGTGCCAGCAGCTATAGCGGGGGGGCTGGAGAGCAGTTCTTC. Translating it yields CASSYSGGAGEQFF. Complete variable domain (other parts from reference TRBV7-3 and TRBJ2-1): GAGVSQTPSNKVTEKGKYVELRCDPISGHTALYWYRQSLGQGPEFLIYFQGTGAADDSGLPNDRFFAVRPEGSVSTLKIQRTERGDSAVYLCASSYSGGAGEQFFGPGTRLTVL.

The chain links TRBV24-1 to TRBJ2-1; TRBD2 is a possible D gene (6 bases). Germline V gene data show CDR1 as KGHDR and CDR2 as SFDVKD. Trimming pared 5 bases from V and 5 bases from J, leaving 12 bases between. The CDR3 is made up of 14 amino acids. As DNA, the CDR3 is TGTGCCACCAGTGGAACCGGGGGAGACAATGAGCAGTTCTTC. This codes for CATSGTGGDNEQFF.

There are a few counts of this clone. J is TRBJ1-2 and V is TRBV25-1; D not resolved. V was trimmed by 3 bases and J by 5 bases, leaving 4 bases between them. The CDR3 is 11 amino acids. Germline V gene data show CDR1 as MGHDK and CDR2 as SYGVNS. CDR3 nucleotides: TGTGCCAGCAGTGAGAGTTATGGCTACACCTTC. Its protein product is CASSESYGYTF.

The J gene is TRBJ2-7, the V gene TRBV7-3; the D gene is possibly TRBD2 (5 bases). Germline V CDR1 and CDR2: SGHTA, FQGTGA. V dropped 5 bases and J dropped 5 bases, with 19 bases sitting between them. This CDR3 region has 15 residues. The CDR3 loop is CASSRILVPFHEQYF. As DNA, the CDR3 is TGTGCCAGCAGCCGAATACTAGTCCCTTTTCACGAGCAGTACTTC.

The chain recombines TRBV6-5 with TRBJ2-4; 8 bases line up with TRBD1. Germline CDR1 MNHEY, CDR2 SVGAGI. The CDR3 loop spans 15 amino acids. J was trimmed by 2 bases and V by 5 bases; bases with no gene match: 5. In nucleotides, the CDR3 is TGTGCCAGCAGTCCAGACAGGGGCACCAAAAACATTCAGTACTTC. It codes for CASSPDRGTKNIQYF.

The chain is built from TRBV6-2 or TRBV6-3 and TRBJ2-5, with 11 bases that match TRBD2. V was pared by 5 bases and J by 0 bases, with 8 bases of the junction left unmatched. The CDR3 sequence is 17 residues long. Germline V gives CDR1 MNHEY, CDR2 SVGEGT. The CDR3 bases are TGTGCCAGCAGTGCGGGACTAGCGGAACGTTACCAAGAGACCCAGTACTTC. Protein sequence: CASSAGLAERYQETQYF.

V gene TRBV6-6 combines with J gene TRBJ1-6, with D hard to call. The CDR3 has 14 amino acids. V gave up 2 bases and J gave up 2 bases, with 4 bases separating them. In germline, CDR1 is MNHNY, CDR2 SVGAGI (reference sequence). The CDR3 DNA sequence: TGTGCCAGCAGTTACGGCCCCTATAATTCACCCCTCCACTTT. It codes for CASSYGPYNSPLHF.

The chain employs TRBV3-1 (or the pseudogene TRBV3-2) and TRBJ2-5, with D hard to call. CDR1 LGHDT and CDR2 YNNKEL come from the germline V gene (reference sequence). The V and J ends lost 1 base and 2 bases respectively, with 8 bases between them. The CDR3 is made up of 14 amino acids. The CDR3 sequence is CASSQVSVQETQYF. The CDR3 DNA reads TGTGCCAGCAGCCAAGTAAGCGTTCAAGAGACCCAGTACTTC.

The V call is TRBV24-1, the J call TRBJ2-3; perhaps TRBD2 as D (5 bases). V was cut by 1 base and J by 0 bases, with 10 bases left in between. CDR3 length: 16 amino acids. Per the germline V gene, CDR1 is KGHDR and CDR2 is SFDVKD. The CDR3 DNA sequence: TGTGCCACCAGTGATTTAGGCGGGCCCAGCACAGATACGCAGTATTTT. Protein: CATSDLGGPSTDTQYF.

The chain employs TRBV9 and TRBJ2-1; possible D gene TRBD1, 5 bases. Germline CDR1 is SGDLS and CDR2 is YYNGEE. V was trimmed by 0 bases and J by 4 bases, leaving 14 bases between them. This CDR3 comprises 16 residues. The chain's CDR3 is CASSVGRQSTYNEQFF. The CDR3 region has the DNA TGTGCCAGCAGCGTAGGAAGACAGAGTACATACAATGAGCAGTTCTTC.

CDR3 coding DNA: TGTGCCAGCAGCATCAATAGCAATCAGCCCCAGCATTTT. Translation gives CASSINSNQPQHF. J is TRBJ1-5 and V is TRBV7-2; no definite D call. The germline V and J ends were trimmed by 5 bases and 0 bases, with 5 bases remaining between them. The CDR3 consists of 13 residues. Germline CDR1 reads SGHTA; CDR2 reads FQGNSA.

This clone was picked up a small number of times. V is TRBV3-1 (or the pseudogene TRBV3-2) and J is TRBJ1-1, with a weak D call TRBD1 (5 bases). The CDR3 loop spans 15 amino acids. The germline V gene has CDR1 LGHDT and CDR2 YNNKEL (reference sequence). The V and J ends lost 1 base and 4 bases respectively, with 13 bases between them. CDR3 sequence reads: CASSQGLGTATEAFF. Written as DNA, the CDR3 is TGTGCCAGCAGCCAAGGTCTTGGGACTGCCACTGAAGCTTTCTTT.

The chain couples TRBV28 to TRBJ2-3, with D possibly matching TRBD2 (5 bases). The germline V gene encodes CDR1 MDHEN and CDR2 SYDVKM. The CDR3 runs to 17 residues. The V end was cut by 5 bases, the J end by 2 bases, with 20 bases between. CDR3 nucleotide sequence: TGTGCCAGCAGTACCGGGAAGCCCAAGGTTTTCACAGATACGCAGTATTTT. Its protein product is CASSTGKPKVFTDTQYF. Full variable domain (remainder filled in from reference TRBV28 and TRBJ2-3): DVKVTQSSRYLVKRTGEKVFLECVQDMDHENMFWYRQDPGLGLRLIYFSYDVKMKEKGDIPEGYSVSREKKERFSLILESASTNQTSMYLCASSTGKPKVFTDTQYFGPGTRLTVL.

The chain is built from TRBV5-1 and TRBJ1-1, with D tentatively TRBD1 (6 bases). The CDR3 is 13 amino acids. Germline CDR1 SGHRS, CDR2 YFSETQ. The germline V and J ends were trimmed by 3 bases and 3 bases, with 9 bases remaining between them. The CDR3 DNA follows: TGCGCCAGCAGCTCCCAGGGGTACACTGAAGCTTTCTTT. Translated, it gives CASSSQGYTEAFF.

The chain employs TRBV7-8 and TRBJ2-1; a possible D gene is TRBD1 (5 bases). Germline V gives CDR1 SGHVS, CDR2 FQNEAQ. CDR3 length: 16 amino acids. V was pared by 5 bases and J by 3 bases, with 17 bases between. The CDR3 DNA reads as TGTGCCAGCAGCGAAACTGGGGCAGGAGACTACAATGAGCAGTTCTTC. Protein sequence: CASSETGAGDYNEQFF.

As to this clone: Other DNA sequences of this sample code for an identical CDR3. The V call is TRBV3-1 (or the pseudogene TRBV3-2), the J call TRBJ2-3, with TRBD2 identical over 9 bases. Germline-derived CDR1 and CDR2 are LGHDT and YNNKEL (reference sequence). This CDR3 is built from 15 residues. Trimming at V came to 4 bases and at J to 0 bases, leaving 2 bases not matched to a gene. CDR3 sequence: CASSPTSGSTDTQYF. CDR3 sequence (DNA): TGTGCCAGCAGCCCCACTAGCGGGAGCACAGATACGCAGTATTTT.

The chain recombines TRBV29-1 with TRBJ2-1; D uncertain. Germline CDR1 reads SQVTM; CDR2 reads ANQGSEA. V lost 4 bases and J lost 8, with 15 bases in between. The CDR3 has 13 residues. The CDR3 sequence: CSVGSPSLYEQFF. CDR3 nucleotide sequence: TGCAGCGTTGGGAGCCCTAGTTTATATGAGCAGTTCTTC.